Below are 27 T cell receptor beta chains sequenced from a single sample in a study of blood T cell repertoires in COVID-19. TCRdb's copy holds only in-frame clones and misses some; the assay was immunoSEQ multiplex PCR. The sample has 110,000 or so clones, around 84% seen once. Input material: peripheral blood. These receptor sequences come from an elderly woman with active or convalescent COVID-19.

The J gene is TRBJ2-1, the V gene TRBV5-4; 7 bases fit TRBD1. This CDR3 region has 14 residues. Losses at the gene ends were 0 bases for V and 9 bases for J; bases not matched to a gene: 6. CDR1 and CDR2 from the germline V gene are SGHNT and YYREEE (reference sequence). CDR3 DNA: TGTGCCAGCAGCTTGGCACAGGGGATCTCTGAGCAGTTCTTC. It translates to CASSLAQGISEQFF.

The chain uses TRBV5-4 and TRBJ1-1; 11 bases fit TRBD1. Germline V gene sequence: CDR1 SGHNT, CDR2 YYREEE (reference sequence). Unmatched junction bases numbered 2, after V lost 0 bases and J lost 4 bases. The CDR3 has 15 amino acids. This CDR3 is CASSLAGQGVTEAFF. The CDR3 DNA reads as TGTGCCAGCAGCTTGGCGGGACAGGGGGTCACTGAAGCTTTCTTT.

The rearrangement links TRBV4-2 to TRBJ2-7, with TRBD1 matching over 9 bases. The germline CDR1 and CDR2 sequences are LGHNA and YNFKEQ. V dropped 4 bases and J dropped 6; count of bases not matched to a gene: 7. CDR3 size: 14 residues. This CDR3 is CASSRPGQGGEQYF. CDR3 DNA: TGTGCCAGCAGCCGACCGGGACAGGGAGGCGAGCAGTACTTC.

This clone was seen a single time. The chain has TRBV19 and TRBJ2-1, with D maybe TRBD1 (6 bases). The CDR3 spans 16 residues. Trimming stripped 5 bases from V and 2 bases from J, with 16 bases between. Germline values: CDR1 LNHDA, CDR2 SQIVND (reference sequence). CDR3 DNA sequence: TGTGCCAGTAGTGTGGAGGACAGAAGGCCCTACAATGAGCAGTTCTTC. It translates to CASSVEDRRPYNEQFF.

V and J are TRBV3-1 (or the pseudogene TRBV3-2) and TRBJ2-5; D remains unclear. Trimming left V 0 bases short and J 3 bases short, with 11 bases between. CDR1 LGHDT and CDR2 YNNKEL come from the germline V gene (reference sequence). The CDR3 sequence is 15 residues long. For the CDR3, the DNA is TGTGCCAGCAGCCAAGATATACGCAGCGAAGAGACCCAGTACTTC. Its translation is CASSQDIRSEETQYF.

The V and J genes are TRBV2 and TRBJ2-7; D gene uncertain. The CDR3 totals 12 residues. Germline V lookup: CDR1 SNHLY, CDR2 FYNNEI. The V gene lost 4 bases and the J gene lost 2 bases, with 6 bases spanning the gap. The CDR3 loop is CASSVTAYEQYF. The CDR3 nucleotides are TGTGCCAGCAGTGTAACAGCCTACGAGCAGTACTTC. Variable domain in full (rest from reference TRBV2 and TRBJ2-7): EPEVTQTPSHQVTQMGQEVILRCVPISNHLYFYWYRQILGQKVEFLVSFYNNEISEKSEIFDDQFSVERPDGSNFTLKIRSTKLEDSAMYFCASSVTAYEQYFGPGTRLTVT.

A few counts support this clone. The genes are TRBV19 and TRBJ2-2; tentatively, D is TRBD2 (5 bases). V was pared by 6 bases and J by 0 bases, with 23 bases between. The CDR3 contains 19 residues. Germline loops: CDR1 LNHDA, CDR2 SQIVND (reference sequence). In DNA form, the CDR3 reads TGTGCCAGTAGCCATATCGCGCGGGCTTCGCTCGCGAACACCGGGGAGCTGTTTTTT. Translated, it gives CASSHIARASLANTGELFF.

The V gene is TRBV6-5, the J gene TRBJ1-5; maybe TRBD1 (5 bases). From germline, CDR1 is MNHEY and CDR2 SVGAGI. The CDR3 sequence is 15 residues long. Trimming cost V 9 bases and J 2 bases, with 17 bases left between them. The CDR3 loop reads CASKKAGERNQPQHF. The CDR3 DNA is TGTGCCAGTAAGAAAGCGGGGGAGCGCAATCAGCCCCAGCATTTT.

The CDR3 region has the DNA TGTGCCAGTAGTCCATTGACAGGGGGAAATGAAAAACTGTTTTTT. This gives the protein CASSPLTGGNEKLFF. The gene calls are TRBV19 and TRBJ1-4; 9 bases are shared with TRBD1. The CDR3 runs to 15 residues. V gave up 5 bases and J gave up 5 bases; unmatched junction bases: 6. Per the germline V gene, CDR1 is LNHDA and CDR2 is SQIVND (reference sequence). Complete variable domain (other parts from reference TRBV19 and TRBJ1-4): DGGITQSPKYLFRKEGQNVTLSCEQNLNHDAMYWYRQDPGQGLRLIYYSQIVNDFQKGDIAEGYSVSREKKESFPLTVTSAQKNPTAFYLCASSPLTGGNEKLFFGSGTQLSVL.

The rearrangement uses TRBV7-9 and TRBJ2-3, with TRBD2 as a possible D gene (7 bases). From germline, CDR1 is SEHNR and CDR2 FQNEAQ (reference sequence). The CDR3 runs to 16 residues. V shed 1 base and J shed 1 base, with 12 bases lying between them. Here the CDR3 DNA reads TGTGCCAGCAGCTTAGGATTAGGGGGGGGCACAGATACGCAGTATTTT. Its protein product is CASSLGLGGGTDTQYF.

The gene calls are TRBV24-1 and TRBJ1-1; no clear D gene. Germline-derived CDR1 and CDR2 are KGHDR and SFDVKD. V was shortened by 2 bases and J by 7 bases, with 10 bases between the two germline ends. CDR3 length: 13 amino acids. CDR3 bases: TGTGCCACCAGTGATTCGGGGATCGGTGAAGCTTTCTTT. It is translated as CATSDSGIGEAFF.

Concerning this clone itself: An end of the junction does not agree with germline; a read error may underlie this. V usage is TRBV30 and J usage is TRBJ1-1; D unclear. The CDR3 is made up of 13 amino acids. In germline, CDR1 is GTSNPN, CDR2 SVGIG (reference sequence). Here the CDR3 DNA reads TGTGCCCGGAGAAGACAACCCGCCACTGAAGCTTTCTTT. Translation: CARRRQPATEAFF.

This rearrangement joins TRBV28 to TRBJ1-5; the match to TRBD1 covers 12 bases. V lost 7 bases to trimming and J lost 1 base; unmatched junction nucleotides: 8. The germline CDR1 and CDR2 sequences are MDHEN and SYDVKM. This CDR3 region has 17 residues. The CDR3 sequence is CASTLGQGAGSNQPQHF. As DNA, the CDR3 is TGTGCCAGCACCTTGGGACAGGGGGCAGGGAGCAATCAGCCCCAGCATTTT. The variable domain in full, completed from reference TRBV28 and TRBJ1-5, reads DVKVTQSSRYLVKRTGEKVFLECVQDMDHENMFWYRQDPGLGLRLIYFSYDVKMKEKGDIPEGYSVSREKKERFSLILESASTNQTSMYLCASTLGQGAGSNQPQHFGDGTRLSIL.

This clone was recorded only once. J is TRBJ2-3 and V is TRBV6-5; the match to TRBD2 covers 9 bases. In germline, CDR1 is MNHEY, CDR2 SVGAGI. There are 15 residues in the CDR3. Losses at the gene ends were 8 bases for V and 4 bases for J; bases not matched to a gene: 10. The CDR3, as DNA: TGTGCCAGCGTTTTAAGCGGGAGGACCTCAGATACGCAGTATTTT. Protein sequence: CASVLSGRTSDTQYF.

The chain has TRBV5-4 and TRBJ1-2; 10 nucleotides match TRBD1. V shed 4 bases, J shed 6 bases, and the junction held 3 bases outside the gene matches. CDR3 length: 13 residues. Germline V CDR1 and CDR2: SGHNT, YYREEE (reference sequence). For the CDR3, the DNA is TGTGCCAGCAGCGTAGGACAGGGGGATGGCTACACCTTC. As protein: CASSVGQGDGYTF.

The chain links TRBV13 to TRBJ1-1; no clear D. Germline V lookup: CDR1 PRHDT, CDR2 FYEKMQ (reference sequence). Trimming stripped 5 bases from V and 4 bases from J, with 8 bases between. This CDR3 has 12 residues. This CDR3 is CASSPRGTEAFF. CDR3 nucleotides: TGTGCCAGCAGCCCTCGGGGCACTGAAGCTTTCTTT.

The chain couples TRBV7-2 to TRBJ2-7; TRBD2 aligns across 12 bases. The V and J ends lost 1 base and 4 bases, in that order; junction bases with no gene match: 8. This CDR3 is built from 17 residues. Germline CDR1 is SGHTA and CDR2 is FQGNSA. The CDR3 reads CASSLGPSGRGVYEQYF. The CDR3 DNA is TGTGCCAGCAGCTTAGGACCTAGCGGGAGGGGCGTTTACGAGCAGTACTTC. The full variable domain, its missing parts supplied by reference TRBV7-2 and TRBJ2-7, is GAGVSQSPSNKVTEKGKDVELRCDPISGHTALYWYRQSLGQGLEFLIYFQGNSAPDKSGLPSDRFSAERTGGSVSTLTIQRTQQEDSAVYLCASSLGPSGRGVYEQYFGPGTRLTVT.

V and J are TRBV19 and TRBJ1-1; D is undetermined. The CDR3 consists of 14 residues. Trimming shortened V by 7 bases and J by 1 base, and 13 bases separated the two germline ends. Germline CDR1 and CDR2: LNHDA and SQIVND (reference sequence). DNA of the CDR3: TGTGCCAGTAACCCCCGGCGGGAGAACACTGAAGCTTTCTTT. This codes for CASNPRRENTEAFF.

This clone has just one count. The chain combines TRBV18 with TRBJ2-5; D may be TRBD2 (5 bases). Trimming shortened V by 5 bases and J by 1 base, and 17 bases separated the two germline ends. Germline CDR1 and CDR2: KGHSH and LQKENI. The CDR3 has 16 amino acids. The CDR3 coding sequence is TGTGCCAGCTCATCGGGGTTGAGAAGGACCCAAGAGACCCAGTACTTC. The encoded protein is CASSSGLRRTQETQYF.

V usage is TRBV2 and J usage is TRBJ1-5; weak D call: TRBD1 (6 bases). Trimming shortened V by 1 base and J by 7 bases, and 8 bases separated the two germline ends. The length of the CDR3 is 13 residues. Germline assignment: CDR1 SNHLY and CDR2 FYNNEI. Written as DNA, the CDR3 is TGTGCCAGCAGTGAAGAGGGGGGGCAGCCCCAGCATTTT. Translation gives CASSEEGGQPQHF.

This clone has only a few counts. This chain connects TRBV6-5 to TRBJ1-6; possibly TRBD1 for D (5 bases). Trimming removed 4 bases at V and 10 bases at J, with 17 bases between. The CDR3 runs to 15 residues. Germline loops: CDR1 MNHEY, CDR2 SVGAGI. CDR3 sequence: CASSFRWGVSSPLHF. In DNA, the CDR3 is TGTGCCAGCAGTTTTAGGTGGGGGGTGAGCTCACCCCTCCACTTT.

The chain couples TRBV5-1 to TRBJ2-1; weak D call: TRBD2 (6 bases). V gave up 4 bases and J gave up 0 bases, with 17 bases separating them. The CDR3 loop spans 17 amino acids. The V gene's germline CDR1 is SGHRS and CDR2 YFSETQ. CDR3 residues: CASSPRRAGGSYNEQFF. The CDR3 DNA sequence: TGCGCCAGCAGCCCCCGACGGGCCGGGGGCTCCTACAATGAGCAGTTCTTC.

This clone was counted once. V and J are TRBV6-5 and TRBJ1-6; TRBD1 aligns across 9 bases. The germline gives CDR1 MNHEY, CDR2 SVGAGI. V lost 2 bases and J lost 8; bases outside the gene matches: 4. The CDR3 covers 15 residues. DNA for the CDR3: TGTGCCAGCAGTTACGGGACAGGGCTTGATTCACCCCTCCACTTT. Translated, it gives CASSYGTGLDSPLHF.

This chain's CDR3 is CATSRDLGLTYNEQFF. In DNA form, the CDR3 reads TGTGCCACCAGCAGAGATCTTGGACTTACCTACAATGAGCAGTTCTTC. V is TRBV15 and J is TRBJ2-1, with D possibly TRBD2 on 5 matching bases. V lost 0 bases, J lost 2 bases, and 11 bases lay in between. The CDR3 totals 16 residues. Germline V gives CDR1 LNHNV, CDR2 YYDKDF (reference sequence).

This clone was recorded at least ten times. The J gene is TRBJ1-1, the V gene TRBV19; D remains ambiguous. Trimming left V 2 bases short and J 0 bases short, with 7 bases between. This CDR3 has 14 residues. Germline CDR1 and CDR2: LNHDA and SQIVND (reference sequence). The CDR3 sequence is CASSINSMNTEAFF. CDR3 nucleotide sequence: TGTGCCAGTAGTATAAATTCTATGAACACTGAAGCTTTCTTT.

The chain links TRBV29-1 to TRBJ2-1; TRBD2 aligns across 8 bases. V dropped 6 bases and J dropped 9; count of bases not matched to a gene: 13. Germline CDR1 reads SQVTM; CDR2 reads ANQGSEA. CDR3 length: 14 residues. The CDR3, as DNA: TGCAGCGTGCCTTGGCGGGAGGAGATAGGTGAGCAGTTCTTC. It yields the protein CSVPWREEIGEQFF.

V is TRBV29-1 and J is TRBJ2-1; 8 bases line up with TRBD1. The germline CDR1 and CDR2 sequences are SQVTM and ANQGSEA. CDR3 size: 15 residues. Germline trimming cut 4 bases from V and 4 bases from J; bases unmatched to any gene: 9. CDR3 amino acids: CSVVTGQELYNEQFF. The CDR3 DNA is TGCAGCGTTGTAACGGGACAGGAGCTTTACAATGAGCAGTTCTTC.